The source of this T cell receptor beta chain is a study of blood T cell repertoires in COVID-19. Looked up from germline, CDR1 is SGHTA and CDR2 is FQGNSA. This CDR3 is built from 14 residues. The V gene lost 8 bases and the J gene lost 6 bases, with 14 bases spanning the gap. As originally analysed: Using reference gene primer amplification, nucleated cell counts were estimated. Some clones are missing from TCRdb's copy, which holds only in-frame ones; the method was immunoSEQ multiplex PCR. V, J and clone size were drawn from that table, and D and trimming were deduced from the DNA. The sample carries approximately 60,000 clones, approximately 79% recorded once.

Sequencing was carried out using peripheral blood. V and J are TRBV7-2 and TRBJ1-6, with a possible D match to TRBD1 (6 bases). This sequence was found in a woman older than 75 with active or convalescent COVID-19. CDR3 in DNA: TGTGCCAGCCCAAACGGACAGCTTAATTCACCCCTCCACTTT. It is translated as CASPNGQLNSPLHF.